This T cell receptor (beta chain) was observed in a study of beta chain features in type 1 diabetes. About the study: Healthy donors, compared against patients, showed similar age, gender and cell yields.

Germline-derived CDR1 and CDR2 are SNHLY and FYNNEI. CDR3 size: 12 residues. V lost 3 bases, J lost 9 bases, and 9 bases lay in between. The study, taken as a whole, reports: Any role of HLA type in TCRB rearrangement remained unresolved here. Among type 1 diabetes patients, VDJ junctions had fewer insertions and more deletions. In all four CD4+ subsets, TCRB CDR3 length was significantly, moderately reduced in type 1 diabetes.

Comment on this clone: Its specificity is not known.

Expressed TCRB transcripts were sequenced, since all the RNA that had been isolated was reverse transcribed. The repertoire was sequenced with immunoSEQ multiplex PCR; TCRdb's copy has only in-frame clones and lacks some. The table lists about 150,000 clones, about 9.4% of them singletons, with 0.45% to 0.6% in the top ten. This chain links TRBV2 with TRBJ2-1; D gene uncertain. The sample taken for sequencing was central memory CD4+ T cells from blood. The receptor was isolated from a man younger than 40 with type 1 diabetes. The CDR3 reads CASSDLAREQFF. For the CDR3, the DNA is TGTGCCAGCAGTGATTTAGCTCGTGAGCAGTTCTTC.